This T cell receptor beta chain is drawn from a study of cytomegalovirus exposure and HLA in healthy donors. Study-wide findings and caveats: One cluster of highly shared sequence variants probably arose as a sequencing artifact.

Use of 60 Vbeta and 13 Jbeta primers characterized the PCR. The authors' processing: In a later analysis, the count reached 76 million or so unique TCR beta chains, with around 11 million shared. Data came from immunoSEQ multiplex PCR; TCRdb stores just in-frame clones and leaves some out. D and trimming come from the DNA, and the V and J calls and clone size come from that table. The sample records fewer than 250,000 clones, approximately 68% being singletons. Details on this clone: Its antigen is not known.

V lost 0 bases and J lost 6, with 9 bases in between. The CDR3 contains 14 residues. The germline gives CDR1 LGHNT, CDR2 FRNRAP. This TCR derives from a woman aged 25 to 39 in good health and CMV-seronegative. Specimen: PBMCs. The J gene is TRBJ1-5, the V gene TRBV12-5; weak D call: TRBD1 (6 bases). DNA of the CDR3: TGTGCTAGTGGTTTGGTAGGGGGAACTCAGCCCCAGCATTTT. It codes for CASGLVGGTQPQHF.